Below, 25 T cell receptor beta chains from the same sample are listed, as sequenced in a study of response to subunit inactivated influenza vaccine. Using its own MiXCR run on the RT-PCR reads, TCRdb lists one record per CDR3 protein. There are around 520,000 distinct CDR3 sequences in the sample; approximately 24% occur only once, and over 1.5% lies in the top ten. The sample consisted of CD4+ T cells sorted from PBMCs, taken about 5 days after vaccination. These receptors originate from a man aged 50-60 years who received an inactivated influenza vaccine.

This clonotype occurred a few times. The chain recombines TRBV7-2 with TRBJ2-1; possibly TRBD1 for D (7 bases). CDR3 size: 14 residues. The V gene's germline CDR1 is SGHTA and CDR2 FQGNSA. Trimming left V 5 bases short and J 6 bases short, with 14 bases between. CDR3 nucleotides: TGTGCCAGCAGCCAGGGGGAGGTGGGCAATGAGCAGTTCTTC. It codes for CASSQGEVGNEQFF.

J is TRBJ2-1 and V is TRBV6-1; D might be TRBD1 (6 bases). V gave up 11 bases and J gave up 11 bases, with 22 bases separating them. The CDR3 totals 13 residues. Germline loops: CDR1 MNHNS, CDR2 SASEGT. CDR3 loop: CASRTDLVSQQFF. The CDR3 DNA reads TGTGCCTCGAGGACAGACCTAGTTAGCCAGCAGTTCTTC.

A few counts support this clonotype. The chain joins TRBV10-3 to TRBJ2-1, with 9 bases that match TRBD2. The germline gives CDR1 ENHRY, CDR2 SYGVKD. With 7 bases clipped from V and 7 bases from J, the junction kept 11 bases outside the gene matches. This CDR3 has 15 amino acids. CDR3 DNA sequence: TGTGCCATCAAAGAGGAACTAGCGGGTATGAATGAGCAGTTCTTC. Residues: CAIKEELAGMNEQFF.

J is TRBJ2-5 and V is TRBV20-1; 9 nucleotides agree with TRBD2. From germline, CDR1 is DFQATT and CDR2 SNEGSKA (reference sequence). The CDR3 covers 13 residues. With 4 bases clipped from V and 8 bases from J, the junction kept 8 bases outside the gene matches. CDR3 DNA: TGCAGTGCTATATTCCCGGGACTAGCTACCCAGTACTTC. Translating it yields CSAIFPGLATQYF.

Only a few counts were recorded for this clonotype. For the CDR3, the DNA is TGTGCCAGCAGCTACCGACAGTCCTACAATGAGCAGTTCTTC. Translated, it gives CASSYRQSYNEQFF. The chain combines TRBV7-9 with TRBJ2-1; tentative D call: TRBD1 (5 bases). In germline, CDR1 is SEHNR, CDR2 FQNEAQ (reference sequence). This CDR3 comprises 14 residues. Trimming left V 4 bases short and J 1 base short, with 8 bases between.

The chain recombines TRBV12-3 or TRBV12-4 with TRBJ1-4, with 11 positions matching TRBD1. This CDR3 is 14 amino acids long. J lost 11 bases, V lost 4 bases, and 6 bases had no gene match. The CDR3 loop is CASSWTGGAGKLFF. The DNA for the CDR3 is TGTGCCAGCAGTTGGACAGGGGGCGCGGGGAAACTGTTTTTT.

The V gene is TRBV12-3 or TRBV12-4, the J gene TRBJ2-5, with D possibly TRBD1 on 6 matching bases. This CDR3 has 14 amino acids. Trimming stripped 4 bases from V and 5 bases from J, with 14 bases between. CDR3: CASSSTRGRETQYF. The CDR3, as DNA: TGTGCCAGCAGTTCCACCAGGGGAAGGGAGACCCAGTACTTC.

The chain links TRBV20-1 to TRBJ2-1; 10 nucleotides align to TRBD2. Unmatched junction bases numbered 13, after V lost 3 bases and J lost 5 bases. The CDR3 extends over 17 amino acids. The germline gives CDR1 DFQATT, CDR2 SNEGSKA (reference sequence). CDR3 sequence reads: CSASELASGSRNNEQFF. CDR3 in DNA: TGCAGTGCTAGCGAATTGGCTAGCGGGAGTCGTAACAATGAGCAGTTCTTC.

The chain combines TRBV20-1 with TRBJ2-1; 8 bases agree with TRBD2. J lost 9 bases, V lost 2 bases, and 9 bases had no gene match. The CDR3 is 14 amino acids. The germline gives CDR1 DFQATT, CDR2 SNEGSKA (reference sequence). Written as DNA, the CDR3 is TGCAGTGCTAGATCCGGGGGGGCCGGAGGTGAGCAGTTCTTC. It encodes CSARSGGAGGEQFF.

This clonotype showed up many times. This chain joins TRBV6-2 or TRBV6-3 and TRBJ2-6, with D perhaps matching TRBD1 (5 bases). Germline loops: CDR1 MNHEY, CDR2 SVGEGT. The length of the CDR3 is 15 residues. Trimming pared 3 bases from V and 2 bases from J, leaving 8 bases between. For the CDR3, the DNA is TGTGCCAGCAGTTATTTCAGGGCTGGGGCCAACGTCCTGACTTTC. Its protein product is CASSYFRAGANVLTF.

This clonotype was seen a few times. The chain has TRBV5-6 and TRBJ2-1; 8 positions agree with TRBD2. Germline V gene data show CDR1 as SGHDT and CDR2 as YYEEEE. The CDR3 is 18 residues long. V was clipped by 0 bases and J by 7 bases; unmatched bases: 15. Here the CDR3 DNA reads TGTGCCAGCAGCTTGGATCCCGGGGGTAACGGGAGGGCGAATGAGCAGTTCTTC. It encodes CASSLDPGGNGRANEQFF.

This rearrangement joins TRBV11-2 to TRBJ2-4; 8 positions match TRBD1. V dropped 6 bases and J dropped 5; count of bases not matched to a gene: 6. In germline, CDR1 is SGHAT, CDR2 FQNNGV. CDR3 length equals 14 residues. The CDR3 loop is CASSRHRGENIQYF. The CDR3 region has the DNA TGTGCCAGCAGTCGCCACAGGGGGGAAAACATTCAGTACTTC.

This chain connects TRBV7-9 to TRBJ2-2; either TRBD1 or TRBD2 may fit D (5 bases each). Germline V gives CDR1 SEHNR, CDR2 FQNEAQ (reference sequence). This CDR3 has 15 residues. V was pared by 3 bases and J by 4 bases, with 12 bases between. Here the CDR3 DNA reads TGTGCCAGCAGCTTTTTCGGGGCGATCACCGGGGAGCTGTTTTTT. Translated: CASSFFGAITGELFF.

The table lists this clonotype with a few counts. The rearrangement joins TRBV14 to TRBJ2-1; 8 bases line up with TRBD2. The CDR3 length is 16 residues. Trimming removed 0 bases from V and 8 bases from J; junction bases left unmatched: 9. Germline V CDR1 and CDR2: SGHDN, FVKESK. CDR3 bases: TGTGCCAGCAGCCAAGAGAGGGGACTAGATTTCGATGAGCAGTTCTTC. Amino acids: CASSQERGLDFDEQFF.

The chain combines TRBV5-6 with TRBJ2-2; D not certain. Trimming left V 0 bases short and J 0 bases short, with 15 bases between. This CDR3 region has 18 residues. The germline CDR1 and CDR2 sequences are SGHDT and YYEEEE. The CDR3 loop reads CASSLVGETDANTGELFF. CDR3 nucleotides: TGTGCCAGCAGCTTGGTTGGCGAGACCGACGCGAACACCGGGGAGCTGTTTTTT. Full variable domain (remainder filled in from reference TRBV5-6 and TRBJ2-2): DAGVTQSPTHLIKTRGQQVTLRCSPKSGHDTVSWYQQALGQGPQFIFQYYEEEERQRGNFPDRFSGHQFPNYSSELNVNALLLGDSALYLCASSLVGETDANTGELFFGEGSRLTVL.

The chain joins TRBV30 to TRBJ2-3; D gene unclear. The CDR3 consists of 11 residues. The V gene's germline CDR1 is GTSNPN and CDR2 SVGIG (reference sequence). V dropped 5 bases and J dropped 5 bases, with 8 bases sitting between them. CDR3 loop: CAWGLGDTQYF. CDR3 sequence (DNA): TGTGCCTGGGGCCTCGGAGATACGCAGTATTTT. Drawing the rest from reference TRBV30 and TRBJ2-3, the complete variable domain is SQTIHQWPATLVQPVGSPLSLECTVEGTSNPNLYWYRQAAGRGLQLLFYSVGIGQISSEVPQNLSASRPQDRQFILSSKKLLLSDSGFYLCAWGLGDTQYFGPGTRLTVL.

This clonotype was observed a handful of times. The J gene is TRBJ2-7, the V gene TRBV5-6; D possibly uses TRBD1 or TRBD2 (7 bases each). The CDR3 sequence is 16 residues long. Trimming cost V 4 bases and J 5 bases, with 22 bases left between them. The V gene's germline CDR1 is SGHDT and CDR2 YYEEEE. The chain's CDR3 is CASSRPGGDGKNEQYF. The DNA of the CDR3 is TGTGCCAGCAGCCGGCCAGGGGGGGACGGGAAGAACGAGCAGTACTTC.

This clonotype occurred a few times. This chain connects TRBV7-2 to TRBJ2-6; D remains ambiguous. V was cut by 7 bases and J by 0 bases, with 16 bases left in between. Germline lookup yields CDR1 SGHTA and CDR2 FQGNSA. CDR3 length: 17 amino acids. For the CDR3, the DNA is TGTGCCAGCAAAAGGAACAGCCACGTCTCTGGGGCCAACGTCCTGACTTTC. This encodes CASKRNSHVSGANVLTF.

This clonotype was seen many times. The chain combines TRBV27 with TRBJ2-7; D unresolved. There are 13 residues in the CDR3. CDR1 and CDR2 from the germline V gene are MNHEY and SMNVEV (reference sequence). Trimming removed 2 bases at V and 2 bases at J, with 7 bases between. The CDR3, as DNA: TGTGCCAGCAGTTTAGACCCCGCCTACGAGCAGTACTTC. Amino acids: CASSLDPAYEQYF.

This clonotype has a handful of counts. The chain carries TRBV5-1 and TRBJ2-7; D is possibly TRBD1 or TRBD2 (5 bases each). The CDR3 contains 15 residues. The germline CDR1 and CDR2 sequences are SGHRS and YFSETQ. V gave up 3 bases and J gave up 6 bases, with 19 bases separating them. CDR3 in DNA: TGCGCCAGCAGCTCCTCGGGGACCGGGAAGGGCGAGCAGTACTTC. Encoded protein: CASSSSGTGKGEQYF.

V usage is TRBV24-1 and J usage is TRBJ2-3; D may be TRBD2 (5 bases). The germline gives CDR1 KGHDR, CDR2 SFDVKD. V was pared by 7 bases and J by 5 bases, with 9 bases between. The CDR3 runs to 12 residues. The CDR3 here is CATRGRGDTQYF. CDR3 DNA: TGTGCCACCAGAGGACGGGGAGATACGCAGTATTTT.

The rearrangement links TRBV4-3 to TRBJ2-2, with D possibly being TRBD1 or TRBD2 (5 bases each). CDR3 length: 15 amino acids. V was cut by 0 bases and J by 4 bases, with 9 bases left in between. Germline values: CDR1 LGHNA, CDR2 YSLEER. CDR3 amino acids: CASSQEGTTTGELFF. The DNA of the CDR3 is TGCGCCAGCAGCCAAGAGGGGACCACCACCGGGGAGCTGTTTTTT.

J is TRBJ1-2 and V is TRBV3-1; D is uncertain. The V gene lost 4 bases and the J gene lost 0 bases, with 12 bases spanning the gap. The V gene's germline CDR1 is LGHDT and CDR2 YNNKEL (reference sequence). The CDR3 is made up of 15 amino acids. The CDR3 reads CASSRGREANYGYTF. The CDR3, as DNA: TGTGCCAGCAGCCGAGGCCGAGAGGCTAACTATGGCTACACCTTC.

This chain joins TRBV5-6 and TRBJ2-7, with 8 bases lining up with TRBD1. Looked up from germline, CDR1 is SGHDT and CDR2 is YYEEEE. This CDR3 comprises 16 residues. V lost 3 bases and J lost 1; bases outside the gene matches: 9. CDR3 in DNA: TGTGCCAGCAGCTGGAGAACCGGGACAGGTTCCTACGAGCAGTACTTC. It specifies CASSWRTGTGSYEQYF.

The chain couples TRBV30 to TRBJ2-5; no reliable D call. Germline CDR1 and CDR2: GTSNPN and SVGIG (reference sequence). V lost 2 bases to trimming and J lost 0 bases, with 7 bases between them. This CDR3 spans 13 amino acids. CDR3 coding DNA: TGTGCCTGGAGTTGGCAGTACCAAGAGACCCAGTACTTC. It encodes CAWSWQYQETQYF.